These 7 T cell receptor beta chains were all obtained from the same sample, sequenced in a study of shared clonotypes between healthy human individuals. Using immunoSEQ multiplex PCR, the repertoire was profiled, and TCRdb retains in-frame clones only, with some absent. The sample carries roughly 120,000 clones, under 70% recorded once. Sequences were obtained from memory CD8+ T cells sorted from blood. Subset defined: CD45RO+ cells pooled with CCR7-negative TemRA cells. The receptors come from a woman in her 30s in good health.

This clone occurred once. This chain connects TRBV19 to TRBJ1-2, with TRBD1 as a possible D gene (5 bases). Trimming left V 3 bases short and J 2 bases short, with 10 bases between. In germline, CDR1 is LNHDA, CDR2 SQIVND (reference sequence). The CDR3 is 14 residues long. The CDR3 loop reads CASSIKGANYGYTF. The CDR3 region has the DNA TGTGCCAGTAGTATTAAAGGGGCCAACTATGGCTACACCTTC.

The table lists this clone with a few counts. The rearrangement uses TRBV13 and TRBJ2-1, with D perhaps matching TRBD1 (6 bases). The CDR3 covers 15 residues. Germline CDR1 PRHDT, CDR2 FYEKMQ (reference sequence). Trimming stripped 1 base from V and 4 bases from J, with 11 bases between. CDR3 sequence (DNA): TGTGCCAGCAGCTTAGAAGGACAGCGGTACAATGAGCAGTTCTTC. Protein sequence: CASSLEGQRYNEQFF.

In DNA form, the CDR3 reads TGTGCCAGTAGTATGGCTAGCGGTGGCTACGAGCAGTACTTC. Amino acid sequence: CASSMASGGYEQYF. The chain is built from TRBV19 and TRBJ2-7, with 7 bases fitting TRBD2. CDR1 LNHDA and CDR2 SQIVND come from the germline V gene (reference sequence). The J segment lost 3 bases and the V segment lost 3 bases, leaving 5 bases of the junction unmatched. This CDR3 spans 14 amino acids.

This clone has a count of ten or more. The chain joins TRBV6-1 to TRBJ2-1; D unclear. CDR3 length equals 14 residues. The germline V gene encodes CDR1 MNHNS and CDR2 SASEGT. V lost 2 bases, J lost 7 bases, and 12 bases lay in between. CDR3: CASSEINGWNEQFF. CDR3 DNA sequence: TGTGCCAGCAGTGAAATAAACGGGTGGAATGAGCAGTTCTTC.

As for this clone: A far larger clone is a single base away, which makes a read error likely. The same CDR3 also results from other DNA sequences found in this sample. The rearrangement links TRBV4-1 to TRBJ1-5; D call uncertain. There are 14 residues in the CDR3. Germline V lookup: CDR1 MGHRA, CDR2 YSYEKL. The germline V and J ends were trimmed by 0 bases and 8 bases, with 11 bases remaining between them. In DNA form, the CDR3 reads TGCGCCAGCAGCCAAGATCTGGGCTTCGAGCCCCAGCATTTT. This translates into CASSQDLGFEPQHF.

This clone has more than one count but fewer than ten. The rearrangement uses TRBV7-6 and TRBJ2-1, with 9 bases lining up with TRBD2. V shed 1 base and J 9 bases; nucleotides not matched to a gene: 7. CDR3 length: 15 amino acids. Germline lookup yields CDR1 SGHVS and CDR2 FNYEAQ. CDR3 coding DNA: TGTGCCAGCAGCTTAGAGGCGGGAGGGCCACTTGAGCAGTTCTTC. Protein: CASSLEAGGPLEQFF.

The CDR3 protein is CASSHGGNTEAFF. The CDR3 nucleotides are TGTGCCAGCAGTCACGGGGGAAACACTGAAGCTTTCTTT. This chain joins TRBV6-5 and TRBJ1-1; D may be TRBD1 (5 bases). V was pared by 5 bases and J by 2 bases, with 9 bases between. There are 13 residues in the CDR3. Germline CDR1 MNHEY, CDR2 SVGAGI.